This paragraph reports one TCR beta chain. Its antigen is not known. Participants with HIV, all of them, were treated in the United States. This sample is drawn from a study of long-term antiretroviral therapy in people with HIV. The assay, immunoSEQ v3.0, was run at survey level. The data were produced by immunoSEQ multiplex PCR, yet TCRdb's version contains in-frame clones alone and is incomplete. This sample carries some 48,000 clones, around 84% of them seen once, and the ten largest clones take around 3.2%. The CDR3 totals 14 residues. Losses at the gene ends were 5 bases for V and 5 bases for J; bases not matched to a gene: 8. In germline, CDR1 is SGHAT, CDR2 FQNNGV. The study's findings and limits: Blood collection from about 2004 to 2017 possibly occurred under older ART regimens.

The input for sequencing was unsorted PBMCs, taken 0.8 years after starting antiretroviral therapy. The rearrangement uses TRBV11-2 and TRBJ1-1; 7 bases align to TRBD1. The TCR comes from a woman aged 18-35 years with HIV. The CDR3 DNA follows: TGTGCCAGCAGCGACCCAGGGGGTGGGACTGAAGCTTTCTTT. Translation gives CASSDPGGGTEAFF.